The 5 T cell receptor beta chains below all came from one sample that was sequenced in a study of blood T cell repertoires in COVID-19. The protocol was immunoSEQ multiplex PCR, while the TCRdb copy is restricted to in-frame clones and leaves out a portion. The sample lists about 290,000 clones, about nine tenths seen once, with roughly 10% in the top ten. Sequenced material: peripheral blood. These receptors were collected from a woman aged 25 to 39 with COVID-19, enrolled during active disease.

V is TRBV19 and J is TRBJ2-7; the match to TRBD1 covers 9 bases. In germline, CDR1 is LNHDA, CDR2 SQIVND (reference sequence). This CDR3 spans 15 amino acids. Trimming took 6 bases from V and 3 from J; bases not matched to a gene: 9. CDR3 amino acids: CASRGDREWGYEQYF. The CDR3 region has the DNA TGTGCCAGTAGAGGGGACAGGGAGTGGGGCTACGAGCAGTACTTC.

V and J are TRBV11-2 and TRBJ2-7; TRBD2 might be the D (7 bases). The CDR3 covers 15 residues. V lost 3 bases and J lost 3, with 15 bases in between. CDR1 and CDR2 (germline): SGHAT, FQNNGV. For the CDR3, the DNA is TGTGCCAGCAGCTTCTACGGGGGGCCCGTCTACGAGCAGTACTTC. Residues: CASSFYGGPVYEQYF.

The chain couples TRBV10-3 to TRBJ2-3, with 8 positions matching TRBD1. The germline CDR1 and CDR2 sequences are ENHRY and SYGVKD. V trimming: 7 bases; J trimming: 4 bases; junction bases outside the gene matches: 10. The CDR3 runs 15 residues. CDR3 bases: TGTGCCATCAACTCTGGACAGGGTTTCGCAGATACGCAGTATTTT. Protein product: CAINSGQGFADTQYF.

A remark on this clone: This same CDR3 is encoded by further DNA sequences in the sample. This chain joins TRBV5-5 and TRBJ1-1; 7 bases line up with TRBD1. This CDR3 is 14 amino acids long. The V segment lost 4 bases and the J segment 0 bases; nucleotides outside the gene matches: 3. Germline CDR1 reads SGHKS; CDR2 reads YYEKEE (reference sequence). As DNA, the CDR3 is TGTGCCAGCAGCCTGGGACAGATGAACACTGAAGCTTTCTTT. Translation: CASSLGQMNTEAFF.

This chain connects TRBV7-8 to TRBJ2-1; D might be TRBD1 (8 bases). Per germline, CDR1 SGHVS and CDR2 FQNEAQ. CDR3 length: 15 residues. Trimming removed 1 base from V and 5 bases from J, with 12 bases in between. CDR3 loop: CASSLGTGRDNEQFF. The CDR3 bases are TGTGCCAGCAGCTTAGGGACAGGGAGGGACAATGAGCAGTTCTTC.